Listed below are T cell receptor beta chains from one sample, sequenced in a study of cytomegalovirus exposure and HLA in healthy donors. Some clones are missing from TCRdb's copy, which holds only in-frame ones; the method was immunoSEQ multiplex PCR. The sample lists some 170,000 clones, 70% to 80% occurring once. Sequenced sample: PBMCs. The receptors were sampled from a man aged 40-49 years in good health and CMV-seronegative. CDR3s include the opening cysteine and the closing phenylalanine or tryptophan. A D gene is named only where the DNA matches it firmly. Clone size is not always given. Where it is, it says once, few, many or a class for expanded clones.

clone size: NA
J gene: TRBJ2-1
D gene: NA
V gene: TRBV5-6
CDR3 DNA: TGTGCCAGCAGCTTTGGGGACAACTACAATGAGCAGTTCTTC
CDR3 protein: CASSFGDNYNEQFF

clone size: once
J gene: TRBJ1-1
D gene: TRBD1
V gene: TRBV19
CDR3 DNA: TGTGCCAGTAGTAGACAGGGGGGTAACACTGAAGCTTTCTTT
CDR3 protein: CASSRQGGNTEAFF

clone size: NA
J gene: TRBJ2-2
D gene: NA
V gene: TRBV4-1
CDR3 DNA: TGCGCCAGCAGCCAACCTACTAGGGGGCGGGGGGCCGGGGAGCTGTTTTTT
CDR3 protein: CASSQPTRGRGAGELFF

clone size: NA
J gene: TRBJ2-3
D gene: NA
V gene: TRBV9
CDR3 DNA: TGTGCCAGCAGCGTAGCCCATCCGGGTCGCACGCAGTATTTT
CDR3 protein: CASSVAHPGRTQYF

clone size: once
J gene: TRBJ2-7
D gene: NA
V gene: TRBV7-2
CDR3 DNA: TGTGCCAGCAGCCGCCCGGGACTGACATCCTACGAGCAGTACTTC
CDR3 protein: CASSRPGLTSYEQYF

clone size: once
J gene: TRBJ2-5
D gene: TRBD2
V gene: TRBV30
CDR3 DNA: TGTGCCTGGAGTGTAGGAGCGGGGGGTCAAGAGACCCAGTACTTC
CDR3 protein: CAWSVGAGGQETQYF

clone size: few
J gene: TRBJ2-7
D gene: NA
V gene: TRBV7-9
CDR3 DNA: TGTGCCAGCAGCCAGGGGGCGGGGGCCAGGCGGTACTTC
CDR3 protein: CASSQGAGARRYF

clone size: few
J gene: TRBJ2-7
D gene: NA
V gene: TRBV5-1
CDR3 DNA: TGCGCCAGCAGCTTGGTGACAGTTAACGTGGGCGAGCAGTACTTC
CDR3 protein: CASSLVTVNVGEQYF

clone size: NA
J gene: TRBJ2-1
D gene: NA
V gene: TRBV9
CDR3 DNA: TGTGCCAGCAGCGGGGGGCCTAGCTCCTATGAGCAGTTCTTC
CDR3 protein: CASSGGPSSYEQFF

clone size: NA
J gene: TRBJ2-5
D gene: TRBD2
V gene: TRBV7-6
CDR3 DNA: TGTGCCAGCAGTCCCGGGACTAGCGGTTTTGGAACCCAGTACTTC
CDR3 protein: CASSPGTSGFGTQYF

clone size: NA
J gene: TRBJ1-1
D gene: TRBD1
V gene: TRBV7-9
CDR3 DNA: TGTGCCAGCAGCTTGGACAGGGAATACGCTGAAGCTTTCTTT
CDR3 protein: CASSLDREYAEAFF

clone size: NA
J gene: TRBJ1-5
D gene: NA
V gene: TRBV6-5
CDR3 DNA: TGTGCCAGCAGTTACGGGGCAGCAAATCAGCCCCAGCATTTT
CDR3 protein: CASSYGAANQPQHF

clone size: NA
J gene: TRBJ1-1
D gene: TRBD1
V gene: TRBV18
CDR3 DNA: TGTGCCAGCTCACAGGGGACAGGGAACACTGAAGCTTTCTTT
CDR3 protein: CASSQGTGNTEAFF

clone size: NA
J gene: TRBJ1-2
D gene: TRBD1
V gene: TRBV4-3
CDR3 DNA: TGCGCCAGCAGCCAACAGGGGGCTAACTATGGCTACACCTTC
CDR3 protein: CASSQQGANYGYTF

clone size: few
J gene: TRBJ1-2
D gene: TRBD1
V gene: TRBV11-3
CDR3 DNA: TGTGCCAGCAGCTTAGGGAGGAGGGACAGGGGTCTTGAAGGGGTAAGGGAAGACGGCTTC
CDR3 protein: CASSLGRRDRGLEGVREDGF

clone size: NA
J gene: TRBJ2-3
D gene: TRBD1
V gene: TRBV18
CDR3 DNA: TGTGCCAGCTCACCACCGAACAGGGGCGGCACAGATACGCAGTATTTT
CDR3 protein: CASSPPNRGGTDTQYF

clone size: NA
J gene: TRBJ2-7
D gene: TRBD1
V gene: TRBV30
CDR3 DNA: TGTGCCTGCCACCGGACAGGGTACGAGCAGTACTTC
CDR3 protein: CACHRTGYEQYF

clone size: NA
J gene: TRBJ1-2
D gene: NA
V gene: TRBV7-2
CDR3 DNA: TGTGCCAGCAGCCCCGGGACGGACGGAGCGGGCGGCTACACCTTC
CDR3 protein: CASSPGTDGAGGYTF

clone size: NA
J gene: TRBJ1-1
D gene: TRBD1
V gene: TRBV5-8
CDR3 DNA: TGTGCCAGCAGCTTGGTTGTCCCGGGACAGGGTCAGGTTTATGCTGAAGCTTTCTTT
CDR3 protein: CASSLVVPGQGQVYAEAFF

clone size: NA
J gene: TRBJ2-1
D gene: NA
V gene: TRBV7-9
CDR3 DNA: TGTTCCAGCAGCTTGACGACTACCAGCTCCTACAATGAGCAGTTCTTC
CDR3 protein: CSSSLTTTSSYNEQFF

clone size: NA
J gene: TRBJ2-2
D gene: NA
V gene: TRBV9
CDR3 DNA: TGTGCCAGCAGCGTCCCTCTGGCGACAGGGGAGCGGGACGGGGAGCTGTTTTTT
CDR3 protein: CASSVPLATGERDGELFF

clone size: few
J gene: TRBJ2-2
D gene: NA
V gene: TRBV19
CDR3 DNA: TGTGCCAGTATGAGAGGGTTCGACACCGGGGAGCTGTTTTTT
CDR3 protein: CASMRGFDTGELFF

clone size: NA
J gene: TRBJ2-7
D gene: TRBD2
V gene: TRBV7-6
CDR3 DNA: TGTGCCAGCAGCTTGACTAGCGGGTTCTCCTACGAGCAGTACTTC
CDR3 protein: CASSLTSGFSYEQYF

clone size: NA
J gene: TRBJ1-5
D gene: NA
V gene: TRBV19
CDR3 DNA: TGTGCCAGTAGGGACCGGGACTCTAGGATCTCTGCCCAGCATTTT
CDR3 protein: CASRDRDSRISAQHF

clone size: NA
J gene: TRBJ1-1
D gene: NA
V gene: TRBV4-3
CDR3 DNA: TGCGCCAGCAGCCAAGATATCCCATGGACGGGGGGAGGGAACACTGAAGCTTTCTTT
CDR3 protein: CASSQDIPWTGGGNTEAFF